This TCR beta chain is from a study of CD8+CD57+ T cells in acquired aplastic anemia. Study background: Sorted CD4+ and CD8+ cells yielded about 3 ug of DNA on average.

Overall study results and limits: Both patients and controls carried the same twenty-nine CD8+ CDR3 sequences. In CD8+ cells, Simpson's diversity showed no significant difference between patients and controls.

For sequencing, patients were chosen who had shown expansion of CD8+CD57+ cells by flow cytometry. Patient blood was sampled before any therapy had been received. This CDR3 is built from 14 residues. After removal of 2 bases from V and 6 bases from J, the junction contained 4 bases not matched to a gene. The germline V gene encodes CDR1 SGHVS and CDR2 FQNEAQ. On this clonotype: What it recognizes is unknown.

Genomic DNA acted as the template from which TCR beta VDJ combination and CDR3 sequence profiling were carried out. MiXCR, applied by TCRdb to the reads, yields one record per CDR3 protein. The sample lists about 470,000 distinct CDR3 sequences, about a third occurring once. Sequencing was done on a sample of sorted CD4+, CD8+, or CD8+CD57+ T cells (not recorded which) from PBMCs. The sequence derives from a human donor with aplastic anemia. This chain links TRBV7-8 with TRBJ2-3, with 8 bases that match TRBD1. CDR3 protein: CASSLWAGGDTQYF. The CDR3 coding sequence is TGTGCCAGCAGCTTATGGGCAGGGGGCGATACGCAGTATTTT.